This is a list of T cell receptor beta chains from one sample in a study of cytomegalovirus exposure and HLA in healthy donors. Measured with immunoSEQ multiplex PCR; TCRdb has only the in-frame clones, and not every one. Its clone listing holds approximately 110,000 clones. Sequences were obtained from PBMCs. These receptors were taken from a man in his fifties or sixties in good health and CMV-seronegative. CDR3s include the opening cysteine and the closing phenylalanine or tryptophan. Each record gives: V gene, J gene, D gene, CDR3 DNA, CDR3 protein. D genes are given only for firm matches.

v_gene: TRBV5-5
j_gene: TRBJ1-5
d_gene: TRBD1
CDR3nt: TGTGCCAGCAGCCTAGGACAGGGGGGTTATAGCAATCAGCCCCAGCATTTT
CDR3aa: CASSLGQGGYSNQPQHF

v_gene: TRBV5-6
j_gene: TRBJ2-7
d_gene: TRBD2
CDR3nt: TGTGCCAGCAGCTCCCCCGTAGGAGCGGGGGAATCCTACGAGCAGTACTTC
CDR3aa: CASSSPVGAGESYEQYF

v_gene: TRBV9
j_gene: TRBJ2-1
d_gene: TRBD1
CDR3nt: TGTGCCAGCAGCGCATCCGGGACAGGGGCCTACAATGAGCAGTTCTTC
CDR3aa: CASSASGTGAYNEQFF

v_gene: TRBV11-1
j_gene: TRBJ2-7
d_gene: -
CDR3nt: TGTGCCAGCAGCCCTCAGGGGTCCTACGAGCAGTACTTC
CDR3aa: CASSPQGSYEQYF

v_gene: TRBV7-9
j_gene: TRBJ2-2
d_gene: -
CDR3nt: TGTGCCAGCAGCTCCGGGCCGGGAGACACCGGGGAGCTGTTTTTT
CDR3aa: CASSSGPGDTGELFF

v_gene: TRBV5-5
j_gene: TRBJ1-5
d_gene: TRBD1
CDR3nt: TGTGCCAGCACGGGGACAGGGGGTGTCAATCAGCCCCAGCATTTT
CDR3aa: CASTGTGGVNQPQHF

v_gene: TRBV6-5
j_gene: TRBJ1-1
d_gene: TRBD1
CDR3nt: TGTGCCAGCAGTTTGGGACAGCTAAGTACTGAAGCTTTCTTT
CDR3aa: CASSLGQLSTEAFF

v_gene: TRBV4-3
j_gene: TRBJ2-7
d_gene: -
CDR3nt: TGCGCCAGCAGCCATCCCGGGGTAGGGGGATTCACCTACGAGCAGTACTTC
CDR3aa: CASSHPGVGGFTYEQYF

v_gene: TRBV5-5
j_gene: TRBJ2-7
d_gene: -
CDR3nt: TGTGCCAGCAGCTTGGCCGGGACACCCGACTACGAGCAGTACTTC
CDR3aa: CASSLAGTPDYEQYF

v_gene: TRBV5-1
j_gene: TRBJ1-6
d_gene: -
CDR3nt: TGCGCCAGCAGCACTCACCCGACAGACCTTACGGATTCACCCCTCCACTTT
CDR3aa: CASSTHPTDLTDSPLHF

v_gene: TRBV5-6
j_gene: TRBJ2-2
d_gene: -
CDR3nt: TGTGCCAGCAGTTTACTGAACACCGGGGAGCTGTTTTTT
CDR3aa: CASSLLNTGELFF